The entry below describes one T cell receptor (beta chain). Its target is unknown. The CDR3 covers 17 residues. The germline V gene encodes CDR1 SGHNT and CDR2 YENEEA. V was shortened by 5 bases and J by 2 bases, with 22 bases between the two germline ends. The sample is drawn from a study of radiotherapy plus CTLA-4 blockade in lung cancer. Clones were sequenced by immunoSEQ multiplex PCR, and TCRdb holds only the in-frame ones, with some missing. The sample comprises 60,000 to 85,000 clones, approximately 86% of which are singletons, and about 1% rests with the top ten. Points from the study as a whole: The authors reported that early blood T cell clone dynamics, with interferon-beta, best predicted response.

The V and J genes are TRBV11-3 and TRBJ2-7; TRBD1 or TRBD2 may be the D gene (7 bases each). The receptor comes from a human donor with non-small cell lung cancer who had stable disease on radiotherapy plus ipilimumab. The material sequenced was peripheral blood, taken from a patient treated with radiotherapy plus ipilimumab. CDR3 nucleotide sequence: TGTGCCAGCAGCGCAGCAGGGGGAGGAAGCGGGACCTACGAGCAGTACTTC. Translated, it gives CASSAAGGGSGTYEQYF.